What follows describes a single TCR beta chain. Its matching antigen is unknown. This specimen comes from a study of cytomegalovirus exposure and HLA in healthy donors. Germline V gives CDR1 SGHDT, CDR2 YYEEEE. J gave up 7 bases and V 1 base, and 8 bases lay outside the gene matches. This CDR3 is built from 16 residues. Study results and caveats: An apparent linkage of common viral pathogens to several of the most significant clusters emerged in a later analysis.

A multiplex PCR was run with 60 Vbeta primers and 13 Jbeta primers. Generated by immunoSEQ multiplex PCR, the TCRdb table keeps only in-frame clones and is missing some. This table has a few hundred thousand clones, around 66% appearing once. The source material was PBMCs. The receptor was isolated from a female donor in good health and CMV-seronegative. The chain recombines TRBV5-6 with TRBJ2-2, with 9 bases identical to TRBD2. The CDR3 loop reads CASSLPASGIGGELFF. CDR3 in DNA: TGTGCCAGCAGCTTGCCGGCTAGCGGGATAGGCGGGGAGCTGTTTTTT.